Reported below is one T cell receptor (beta chain). Antigen: not known. This sample is drawn from a study of T cell repertoires in cytomegalovirus infection. Overall study: HLA-C-restricted CMV epitopes, recently identified, and well-studied HLA-B-restricted ones were used by the study. CMV infection and matching HLA type were both indicated by public TCR beta signatures.

TCRdb re-called the reads through MiXCR, storing one row per CDR3 protein. The top ten hold around 15% of the sample, which has about a million distinct CDR3 sequences, around 32% seen once. Germline V gene sequence: CDR1 SGHVS, CDR2 FQNEAQ. The CDR3 totals 17 residues. V gave up 1 base and J gave up 4 bases; unmatched junction bases: 10. Points from the study as a whole: The ex vivo response was dominated by HLA-C-restricted CMV-specific TCR beta clonotypes.

This chain links TRBV7-8 with TRBJ2-3, with 8 bases fitting TRBD2. The sample here was cultured CD8+ T cells from PBMCs, taken from culture after CMV antigen stimulation. The sequence was collected from a human donor in good health (CMV status not recorded). Some clones in this sample may be carry-over from other donors' samples. CDR3 nucleotides: TGTGCCAGCAGCTTAGACATAGGCGGGGGGCCCCCAGATACGCAGTATTTT. Its translation: CASSLDIGGGPPDTQYF.